These 21 T cell receptor beta chains originate from one sample sequenced in a study of blood T cell repertoires in COVID-19. The data were produced by immunoSEQ multiplex PCR, yet TCRdb's version contains in-frame clones alone and is incomplete. The repertoire has over 95,000 clones, roughly 91% of them found once; the top ten carry under 20%. Source material: peripheral blood. These receptors were obtained from a human donor with acute or convalescent COVID-19. The donor label of this sample is uncertain.

V is TRBV6-5 and J is TRBJ1-2, with 9 nucleotides matching TRBD1. The J segment lost 8 bases and the V segment lost 5 bases, leaving 12 bases of the junction unmatched. Per the germline V gene, CDR1 is MNHEY and CDR2 is SVGAGI. CDR3 length: 15 residues. The CDR3 region has the DNA TGTGCCAGCAGTCGCGTACAGGGGGCCCAAGAGGGCTACACCTTC. Translating gives CASSRVQGAQEGYTF.

The table lists this clone with a few counts. This sequence joins TRBV6-5 and TRBJ1-6; no definite D call. From germline, CDR1 is MNHEY and CDR2 SVGAGI. CDR3 length: 14 residues. V lost 2 bases, J lost 3 bases, and 5 bases lay in between. The CDR3 DNA reads TGTGCCAGCAGTTACCAGAACTATAATTCACCCCTCCACTTT. Its translation is CASSYQNYNSPLHF.

V gene TRBV7-9 combines with J gene TRBJ1-4; D remains ambiguous. V gave up 10 bases and J gave up 0 bases, with 18 bases separating them. Looked up from germline, CDR1 is SEHNR and CDR2 is FQNEAQ (reference sequence). The CDR3 totals 16 residues. The CDR3 nucleotides are TGTGCCACTACAGAGGGCTCTTATGCAACTAATGAAAAACTGTTTTTT. It yields the protein CATTEGSYATNEKLFF.

V and J are TRBV6-5 and TRBJ2-7; 9 nucleotides line up with TRBD1. This CDR3 region has 14 residues. The germline V gene has CDR1 MNHEY and CDR2 SVGAGI. Trimming removed 4 bases from V and 5 bases from J; junction bases left unmatched: 6. The chain's CDR3 is CASSFRQGDDEQYF. The CDR3 DNA reads as TGTGCCAGCAGTTTCCGACAGGGGGACGACGAGCAGTACTTC.

This chain uses TRBV3-1 (or the pseudogene TRBV3-2) with TRBJ2-3; no clear D gene. This CDR3 is 13 amino acids long. V gave up 4 bases and J gave up 5 bases, with 10 bases separating them. Germline loops: CDR1 LGHDT, CDR2 YNNKEL (reference sequence). As DNA, the CDR3 is TGTGCCAGCAGCCTTTCGCACGGAGATACGCAGTATTTT. It specifies CASSLSHGDTQYF.

This chain connects TRBV28 to TRBJ1-6, with D possibly being TRBD1 (5 bases). Looked up from germline, CDR1 is MDHEN and CDR2 is SYDVKM. Deletions cut 7 bases from V and 10 bases from J, with 14 bases between. The CDR3 spans 13 residues. The CDR3 nucleotides are TGTGCCAGCACAATAGGTCAGGGCTCACCCCTCCACTTT. Its protein is CASTIGQGSPLHF.

The chain recombines TRBV5-4 with TRBJ1-1; D ambiguous. There are 13 residues in the CDR3. From germline, CDR1 is SGHNT and CDR2 YYREEE (reference sequence). With 4 bases removed from V and 3 bases from J, the gap between germline ends came to 10 bases. CDR3 in amino acids: CASSPDGDTEAFF. DNA of the CDR3: TGTGCCAGCAGCCCCGACGGAGACACTGAAGCTTTCTTT.

V usage is TRBV9 and J usage is TRBJ1-1, with 8 bases lining up with TRBD1. With V trimmed by 0 bases and J by 3 bases, 10 bases remained unmatched. This CDR3 region has 17 residues. CDR1 is SGDLS, CDR2 YYNGEE, per germline. CDR3 sequence (DNA): TGTGCCAGCAGCGTAGCCCCCCAGGGGGCTTTCGACACTGAAGCTTTCTTT. Residues: CASSVAPQGAFDTEAFF.

The CDR3 bases are TGTGCCAGTCAGGGGGGAATATTGGATTCACCCCTCCACTTT. Encoded protein: CASQGGILDSPLHF. V gene TRBV7-9 combines with J gene TRBJ1-6, with TRBD1 matching over 7 bases. The V and J ends lost 9 bases and 8 bases, in that order; junction bases with no gene match: 10. In germline, CDR1 is SEHNR, CDR2 FQNEAQ (reference sequence). The length of the CDR3 is 14 residues.

CDR3 coding DNA: TGCGCCAGCAGCCAAGATCTGGGGACTAGTCGCGAGCAGTACTTC. It translates to CASSQDLGTSREQYF. The chain has TRBV4-1 and TRBJ2-7, with 8 positions matching TRBD2. Losses at the gene ends were 0 bases for V and 6 bases for J; bases not matched to a gene: 7. CDR3 length equals 15 residues. CDR1 and CDR2 from the germline V gene are MGHRA and YSYEKL.

V usage is TRBV7-9 and J usage is TRBJ2-1, with D possibly matching TRBD2 (5 bases). Per germline, CDR1 SEHNR and CDR2 FQNEAQ (reference sequence). This CDR3 comprises 13 residues. Trimming left V 5 bases short and J 7 bases short, with 12 bases between. The CDR3, as DNA: TGTGCCAGCAGCACCCGCCGGGGTAATGAGCAGTTCTTC. Amino acids: CASSTRRGNEQFF.

This chain joins TRBV7-9 and TRBJ2-5; TRBD1 agrees at 9 bases. The CDR3 spans 14 residues. Germline CDR1 and CDR2: SEHNR and FQNEAQ (reference sequence). Trimming removed 6 bases from V and 1 base from J; junction bases left unmatched: 3. The CDR3 reads CASRRGQGQETQYF. In DNA form, the CDR3 reads TGTGCCAGCAGACGGGGACAGGGCCAAGAGACCCAGTACTTC.

The CDR3 bases are TGTGCTAGTGCCTTTTCAGGACAGGGGAATCAGCCCCAGCATTTT. This codes for CASAFSGQGNQPQHF. The chain combines TRBV12-5 with TRBJ1-5, with 9 bases lining up with TRBD1. This CDR3 is 15 amino acids long. With V trimmed by 7 bases and J by 4 bases, 8 bases remained unmatched. Germline V CDR1 and CDR2: LGHNT, FRNRAP.

This chain joins TRBV20-1 and TRBJ1-5, with unresolved D. Per the germline V gene, CDR1 is DFQATT and CDR2 is SNEGSKA (reference sequence). The CDR3 covers 12 residues. The V and J ends lost 3 bases and 4 bases respectively, with 7 bases between them. The CDR3 region has the DNA TGCAGTGCTAGTGGCAGGAATCAGCCCCAGCATTTT. Its translation: CSASGRNQPQHF.

This CDR3 is CASSRDYSYNEQFF. The CDR3 DNA is TGTGCCAGCAGCCGGGACTACTCCTACAATGAGCAGTTCTTC. The V call is TRBV3-1 (or the pseudogene TRBV3-2), the J call TRBJ2-1, with TRBD2 matching 7 bases. The junction had 0 bases not matched to a gene; V was cut back by 4 bases and J by 0 bases. Germline lookup yields CDR1 LGHDT and CDR2 YNNKEL (reference sequence). The CDR3 totals 14 residues.

The gene calls are TRBV28 and TRBJ2-3; D possibly corresponds to TRBD1 (6 bases). This CDR3 has 14 amino acids. The germline gives CDR1 MDHEN, CDR2 SYDVKM. Deletions cut 5 bases from V and 4 bases from J, with 13 bases between. CDR3 residues: CASSPRDIPDTQYF. The CDR3, as DNA: TGTGCCAGCAGTCCCCGGGACATCCCAGATACGCAGTATTTT.

The CDR3 loop reads CATSVSGSGTDTQYF. The CDR3 region has the DNA TGTGCCACCAGTGTGTCAGGGTCTGGCACAGATACGCAGTATTTT. V gene TRBV24-1 combines with J gene TRBJ2-3, with D possibly matching TRBD1 (5 bases). CDR3 size: 15 residues. The germline V and J ends were trimmed by 5 bases and 1 base, with 12 bases remaining between them. The germline gives CDR1 KGHDR, CDR2 SFDVKD.

The chain joins TRBV19 to TRBJ1-2; 9 bases match TRBD1. The CDR3 runs to 15 residues. Germline V CDR1 and CDR2: LNHDA, SQIVND (reference sequence). With 3 bases clipped from V and 13 bases from J, the junction kept 15 bases outside the gene matches. The CDR3 protein is CASSIVGTGRLGSTF. CDR3 nucleotides: TGTGCCAGTAGTATCGTCGGGACAGGGCGCCTGGGGAGCACCTTC.

The CDR3 is CASRTLAGVRETQYF. CDR3 nucleotide sequence: TGTGCCAGCAGGACTCTAGCGGGAGTGCGAGAGACCCAGTACTTC. V is TRBV3-1 (or the pseudogene TRBV3-2) and J is TRBJ2-5, with 10 bases lining up with TRBD2. Germline V gene sequence: CDR1 LGHDT, CDR2 YNNKEL (reference sequence). V dropped 6 bases and J dropped 4; count of bases not matched to a gene: 8. The CDR3 totals 15 residues.

The genes are TRBV7-2 and TRBJ1-6; weak D call: TRBD1 (5 bases). Trimming removed 5 bases at V and 6 bases at J, with 17 bases between. The CDR3 spans 16 residues. Germline CDR1 SGHTA, CDR2 FQGNSA. In DNA, the CDR3 is TGTGCCAGCAGCGACGTAGGGTATAGGGGTAATTCACCCCTCCACTTT. Protein sequence: CASSDVGYRGNSPLHF.

The chain combines TRBV5-4 with TRBJ1-1; tentative D call: TRBD1 (5 bases). The length of the CDR3 is 13 residues. Germline CDR1 and CDR2: SGHNT and YYREEE (reference sequence). Trimming left V 4 bases short and J 0 bases short, with 7 bases between. In DNA form, the CDR3 reads TGTGCCAGCAGCCAGACAGTGAACACTGAAGCTTTCTTT. Encoded protein: CASSQTVNTEAFF.